The clone carrying this T cell receptor (beta chain) was counted ten times or more. Its cognate antigen is unknown. This record comes from a study of early T cells in non-severe SARS-CoV-2 infection. Study-level information: Sequencing used unsorted whole-blood bulk RNA, so chains lack pairing.

Attached unique molecular identifiers marked individual cDNA molecules. One entry per CDR3 protein results from TCRdb running MiXCR on the 5' RACE reads. The sample includes just over 70,000 distinct CDR3 sequences, about an eighth of them seen just once. Germline V gene data show CDR1 as SGHTA and CDR2 as FQGNSA. The CDR3 spans 14 residues. V dropped 2 bases and J dropped 5 bases, with 12 bases sitting between them. Study results and caveats: Database matching using VDJdb favored anti-spike CD8 responses, with private and CD4 specificities left missing.

The sequenced sample was whole blood. V is TRBV7-2 and J is TRBJ2-5; D gene ambiguous. The receptor's source is an adult who was a healthcare worker with PCR-confirmed SARS-CoV-2 infection or an uninfected control (not recorded which). CDR3: CASSLSAQVETQYF. The CDR3, as DNA: TGTGCCAGCAGCTTATCGGCCCAAGTGGAGACCCAGTACTTC.